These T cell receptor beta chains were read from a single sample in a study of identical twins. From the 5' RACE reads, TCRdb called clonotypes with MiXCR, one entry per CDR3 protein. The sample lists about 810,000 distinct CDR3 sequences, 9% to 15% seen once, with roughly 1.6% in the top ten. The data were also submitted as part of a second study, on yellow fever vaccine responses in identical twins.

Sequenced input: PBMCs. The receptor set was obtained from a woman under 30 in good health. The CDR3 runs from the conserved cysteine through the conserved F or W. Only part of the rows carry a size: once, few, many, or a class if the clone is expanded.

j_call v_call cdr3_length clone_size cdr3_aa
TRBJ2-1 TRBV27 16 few CASSRVTSGGAGEQFF
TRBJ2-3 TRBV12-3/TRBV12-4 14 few CASSQLVGTDTQYF
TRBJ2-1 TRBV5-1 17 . CASSTGTSGTSYNEQFF
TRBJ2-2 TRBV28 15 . CASGGRAGGTGELFF
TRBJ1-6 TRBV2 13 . CASNKQGPRPLHF
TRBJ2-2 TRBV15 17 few CATSRDKGLAYTGELFF
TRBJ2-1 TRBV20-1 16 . CSARDFARLSYNEQFF
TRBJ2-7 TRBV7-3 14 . CASSPQPGQYEQYF
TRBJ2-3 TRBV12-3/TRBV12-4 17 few CASSQPRAAGYTDTQYF
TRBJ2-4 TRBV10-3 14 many CAISVDRMENIQYF
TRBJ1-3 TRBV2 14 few CASRKTDSGNTIYF
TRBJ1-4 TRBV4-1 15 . CASSQDIRGNEKLFF
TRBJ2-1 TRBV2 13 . CASSTGSDGEQFF
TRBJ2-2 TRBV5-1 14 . CASSPVVGTGELFF
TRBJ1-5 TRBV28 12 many CASTQINQPQHF
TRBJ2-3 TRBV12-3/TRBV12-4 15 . CASSQTGATTDTQYF
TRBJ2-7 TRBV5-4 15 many CASSLGWDSSYEQYF
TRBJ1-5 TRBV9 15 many CASSVRTEGNQPQHF
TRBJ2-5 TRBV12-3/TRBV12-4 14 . CASSYSQGQETQYF
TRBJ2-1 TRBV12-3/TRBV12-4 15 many CASSLASGRANEQFF
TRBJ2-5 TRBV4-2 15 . CASSQDLGVLDTQYF
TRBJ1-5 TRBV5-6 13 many CASSLGGEQPQHF
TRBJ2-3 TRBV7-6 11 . CASSRAVTQYF
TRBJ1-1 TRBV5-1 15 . CATSDRGGQNTEAFF
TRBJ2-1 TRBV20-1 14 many CSARDQGGYNEQFF
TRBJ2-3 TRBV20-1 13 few CSARSSPPDTQYF
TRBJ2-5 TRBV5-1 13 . CASSEFPGETQYF
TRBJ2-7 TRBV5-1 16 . CASSGGLLTPPYEQYF
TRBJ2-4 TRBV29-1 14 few CSVAGVLSKNIQYF
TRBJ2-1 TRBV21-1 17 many CASSEAVSGGLYNEQFF
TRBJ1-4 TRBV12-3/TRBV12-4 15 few CASSASGQGNEKLFF
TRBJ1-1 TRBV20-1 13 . CSFIRFMNTEAFF
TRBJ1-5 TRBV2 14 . CASRLNYGNQPQHF
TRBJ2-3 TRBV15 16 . CATSRDPGTVTDTQYF
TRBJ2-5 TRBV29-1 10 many CSVESGTQYF
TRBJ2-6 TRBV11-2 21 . CASSLLVFRGTGVMGANVLTF
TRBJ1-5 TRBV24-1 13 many CATSDLPNQPQHF